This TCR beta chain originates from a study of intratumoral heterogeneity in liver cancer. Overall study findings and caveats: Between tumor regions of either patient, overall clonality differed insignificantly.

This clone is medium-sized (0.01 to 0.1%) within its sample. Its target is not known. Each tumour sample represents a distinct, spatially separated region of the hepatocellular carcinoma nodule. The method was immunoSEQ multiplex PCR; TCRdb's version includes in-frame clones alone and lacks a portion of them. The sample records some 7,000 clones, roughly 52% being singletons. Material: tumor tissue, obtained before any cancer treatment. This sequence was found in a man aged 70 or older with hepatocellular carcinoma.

The CDR3 is CASSPQGGGHQETQYF. CDR3 coding DNA: TGTGCCAGCAGCCCCCAGGGCGGGGGACACCAAGAGACCCAGTACTTC. The rearrangement uses TRBV9 and TRBJ2-5; 7 nucleotides match TRBD2. The CDR3 runs to 16 residues. V gave up 4 bases and J gave up 0 bases; unmatched junction bases: 9. The germline gives CDR1 SGDLS, CDR2 YYNGEE.